The 26 T cell receptor beta chains below all came from one sample that was sequenced in a study of blood T cells in healthy people across ages. Primed by a sample-barcoded 5' primer and a J-beta primer mix, a second PCR proceeded for 7 to 11 cycles. TCRdb fed the 5' RACE reads into MiXCR, producing one record per CDR3 protein. This table holds about 1,800,000 distinct CDR3 sequences, over 25% found once. Sequencing used blood. The receptors were gathered from a woman aged 25 to 39 in good health.

This chain connects TRBV28 to TRBJ2-5, with a weak D call TRBD2 (5 bases). Trimming stripped 8 bases from V and 5 bases from J, with 15 bases between. CDR1 MDHEN and CDR2 SYDVKM come from the germline V gene. The CDR3 spans 13 residues. Here the CDR3 DNA reads TGTGCCAGCTGTTCGAGGTCTAGCGAGACCCAGTACTTC. Protein sequence: CASCSRSSETQYF.

This clonotype came up many times. The chain is built from TRBV27 and TRBJ2-1; 9 nucleotides line up with TRBD2. CDR1 MNHEY and CDR2 SMNVEV come from the germline V gene (reference sequence). V lost 0 bases and J lost 5; bases outside the gene matches: 5. CDR3 size: 16 residues. CDR3 coding DNA: TGTGCCAGCAGTTTATCCGGGACTAGCAACCACAATGAGCAGTTCTTC. This sequence encodes CASSLSGTSNHNEQFF.

Only a few counts were recorded for this clonotype. The V call is TRBV6-5, the J call TRBJ2-3; D remains unclear. CDR3 length: 12 residues. Trimming took off 8 bases at V and 9 bases at J, with 15 bases between the two ends. Germline assignment: CDR1 MNHEY and CDR2 SVGAGI. CDR3 protein: CASGSTVGTQYF. DNA of the CDR3: TGTGCCAGCGGGTCTACGGTCGGAACGCAGTATTTT.

The CDR3 coding sequence is TGCAGTACTGTCCGGGACAAGCTTAACTATGGCTACACCTTC. This sequence encodes CSTVRDKLNYGYTF. The chain is built from TRBV20-1 and TRBJ1-2; maybe TRBD1 (6 bases). V was trimmed by 8 bases and J by 1 base, leaving 17 bases between them. The germline gives CDR1 DFQATT, CDR2 SNEGSKA (reference sequence). The CDR3 runs 14 residues.

The V gene is TRBV7-2, the J gene TRBJ2-7, with D perhaps matching TRBD2 (7 bases). There are 15 residues in the CDR3. Germline CDR1 SGHTA, CDR2 FQGNSA. The V gene lost 3 bases and the J gene lost 6 bases, with 18 bases spanning the gap. In nucleotides, the CDR3 is TGTGCCAGCAGCTTGGGGGGGACACCCCGAAGCGAGCAGTACTTC. Its translation is CASSLGGTPRSEQYF.

The chain employs TRBV10-1 and TRBJ1-1, with D unclear. The CDR3 sequence is 13 residues long. V lost 0 bases and J 5 bases, leaving 7 bases between the germline ends. Per the germline V gene, CDR1 is WNHNN and CDR2 is SYGVQD (reference sequence). The CDR3 protein is CASSESRRTEAFF. As DNA, the CDR3 is TGCGCCAGCAGTGAGTCGAGACGGACTGAAGCTTTCTTT.

This sequence joins TRBV4-1 and TRBJ2-3, with 12 bases identical to TRBD2. V lost 1 base and J lost 0; bases outside the gene matches: 14. CDR1 is MGHRA and CDR2 is YSYEKL in the germline V gene. The CDR3 is 21 amino acids. The CDR3 DNA sequence: TGCGCCAGCAGCCAAGTCGTCCGGGGGCTAGCGGGGGGGCCTAGCACAGATACGCAGTATTTT. Its translation: CASSQVVRGLAGGPSTDTQYF.

This clonotype was seen only a few times. This chain uses TRBV10-3 with TRBJ2-3; TRBD2 agrees at 14 bases. The CDR3 length is 17 residues. The germline V gene has CDR1 ENHRY and CDR2 SYGVKD. J lost 3 bases, V lost 4 bases, and 6 bases had no gene match. The CDR3 sequence is CAISGTSGRIGTDTQYF. The CDR3 DNA sequence: TGTGCCATCAGTGGGACTAGCGGGAGGATTGGTACAGATACGCAGTATTTT.

V usage is TRBV5-1 and J usage is TRBJ1-1, with D tentatively TRBD1 (5 bases). The germline V and J ends were trimmed by 6 bases and 0 bases, with 12 bases remaining between them. Germline lookup yields CDR1 SGHRS and CDR2 YFSETQ. The CDR3 spans 14 residues. The CDR3 nucleotides read TGCGCCAGCACCCCCGGGACTTTGAACACTGAAGCTTTCTTT. This gives the protein CASTPGTLNTEAFF. Full variable domain (remainder filled in from reference TRBV5-1 and TRBJ1-1): KAGVTQTPRYLIKTRGQQVTLSCSPISGHRSVSWYQQTPGQGLQFLFEYFSETQRNKGNFPGRFSGRQFSNSRSEMNVSTLELGDSALYLCASTPGTLNTEAFFGQGTRLTVV.

The table lists this clonotype with a few counts. The J gene is TRBJ2-2, the V gene TRBV12-3 or TRBV12-4, with a possible D match to TRBD2 (6 bases). This CDR3 comprises 15 residues. The V end was cut by 6 bases, the J end by 4 bases, with 15 bases between. The CDR3 coding sequence is TGTGCCAGCAGCGGTGCGGGGTCGGTCACCGGGGAGCTGTTTTTT. It specifies CASSGAGSVTGELFF.

J is TRBJ1-2 and V is TRBV4-3, with 9 bases matching TRBD1. The CDR3 spans 15 residues. Germline V gene lookup returns CDR1 LGHNA and CDR2 YSLEER. With 3 bases clipped from V and 5 bases from J, the junction kept 7 bases outside the gene matches. The CDR3 region is CASSHEPGQGYGYTF. DNA for the CDR3: TGCGCCAGCAGCCACGAACCGGGACAGGGATATGGCTACACCTTC.

The genes are TRBV12-3 or TRBV12-4 and TRBJ1-6; 7 bases fit TRBD1. After removal of 3 bases from V and 10 bases from J, the junction contained 12 bases not matched to a gene. This CDR3 comprises 16 residues. The CDR3 DNA sequence: TGTGCCAGCAGTTTTAGGACAGGACGACGCAGGTCACCCCTCCACTTT. This translates into CASSFRTGRRRSPLHF.

The rearrangement links TRBV2 to TRBJ2-2; D is uncertain. Germline V gene lookup returns CDR1 SNHLY and CDR2 FYNNEI. The CDR3 spans 12 residues. V was shortened by 5 bases and J by 7 bases, with 8 bases between the two germline ends. As DNA, the CDR3 is TGTGCCAGCAGTTTTTATTACGGGGAGCTGTTTTTT. Its protein is CASSFYYGELFF.

The genes are TRBV7-9 and TRBJ2-2, with TRBD1 identical over 8 bases. V shed 5 bases and J 4 bases; nucleotides not matched to a gene: 3. Germline V lookup: CDR1 SEHNR, CDR2 FQNEAQ (reference sequence). The CDR3 extends over 14 amino acids. The DNA of the CDR3 is TGTGCCAGCAGCATCACAGGGGGCACCGGGGAGCTGTTTTTT. Its protein is CASSITGGTGELFF. Looking up the rest from reference TRBV7-9 and TRBJ2-2 gives the full variable domain: DTGVSQNPRHKITKRGQNVTFRCDPISEHNRLYWYRQTLGQGPEFLTYFQNEAQLEKSRLLSDRFSAERPKGSFSTLEIQRTEQGDSAMYLCASSITGGTGELFFGEGSRLTVL.

V usage is TRBV7-7 and J usage is TRBJ1-5, with D perhaps matching TRBD1 (5 bases). V lost 1 base, J lost 7 bases, and 17 bases lay in between. The germline CDR1 and CDR2 sequences are SSHAT and FNYEAQ (reference sequence). CDR3 length equals 16 residues. This chain's CDR3 is CASSLVGAPRAQPQHF. Here the CDR3 DNA reads TGTGCCAGCAGCTTAGTAGGGGCCCCAAGGGCCCAGCCCCAGCATTTT.

This clonotype was detected only a few times. The chain combines TRBV3-1 with TRBJ2-7; weak D call: TRBD2 (5 bases). The CDR3 is made up of 16 amino acids. Germline V CDR1 and CDR2: LGHDT, YNNKEL (reference sequence). Trimming shortened V by 1 base and J by 4 bases, and 17 bases separated the two germline ends. CDR3 sequence: CASSQARVAEGYEQYF. The CDR3 nucleotides read TGTGCCAGCAGCCAAGCGAGGGTAGCAGAGGGATACGAGCAGTACTTC.

This clonotype was found a few times. The genes are TRBV20-1 and TRBJ2-3; 9 bases map to TRBD2. Per germline, CDR1 DFQATT and CDR2 SNEGSKA (reference sequence). Trimming at V came to 5 bases and at J to 3 bases, leaving 9 bases not matched to a gene. CDR3 length: 15 residues. Here the CDR3 DNA reads TGCAGTGCTGGTAGTAGCGGGAGATTGACAGATACGCAGTATTTT. This encodes CSAGSSGRLTDTQYF.

There are a few counts of this clonotype. The chain carries TRBV20-1 and TRBJ2-7; tentatively, D is TRBD1 (6 bases). Trimming took off 6 bases at V and 5 bases at J, with 20 bases between the two ends. The CDR3 is 14 amino acids. Germline-derived CDR1 and CDR2 are DFQATT and SNEGSKA (reference sequence). Written as DNA, the CDR3 is TGCAGTGCCAGACCAGGGGCAAAGGTGAACGAGCAGTACTTC. Amino acids: CSARPGAKVNEQYF.

This clonotype appeared many times. V gene TRBV4-1 combines with J gene TRBJ1-5; D is perhaps TRBD1 (5 bases). Germline V gene lookup returns CDR1 MGHRA and CDR2 YSYEKL. The CDR3 sequence is 15 residues long. Trimming pared 1 base from V and 2 bases from J, leaving 9 bases between. This CDR3 is CASSQGDSRNQPQHF. The CDR3 DNA reads as TGCGCCAGCAGCCAAGGTGACAGCCGCAATCAGCCCCAGCATTTT.

The CDR3 is CASSLIAGRNTEAFF. In DNA, the CDR3 is TGTGCCAGCAGCTTAATCGCAGGGCGGAACACTGAAGCTTTCTTT. The chain links TRBV13 to TRBJ1-1; a possible D gene is TRBD1 (5 bases). The CDR3 loop spans 15 amino acids. CDR1 and CDR2 (germline): PRHDT, FYEKMQ (reference sequence). Between the trimmed V and J ends, which lost 2 bases and 1 base, there was a span of 11 bases.

This clonotype was picked up a small number of times. CDR3 loop: CASSLDTGPLEQYF. Here the CDR3 DNA reads TGTGCCAGCAGCTTAGATACAGGGCCTCTCGAGCAGTACTTC. The rearrangement links TRBV7-2 to TRBJ2-4; a weak D match, TRBD1 (6 bases). The better agreement between TRBJ2-7 and the DNA end casts doubt on the J call. The germline V gene encodes CDR1 SGHTA and CDR2 FQGNSA. This CDR3 comprises 14 residues.

This clonotype was recorded many times. CDR3 coding DNA: TGCGCCAGCAGCCAAGATGACGGGACAGGGTATCATGAGCAGTTCTTC. Its translation is CASSQDDGTGYHEQFF. The V call is TRBV4-3, the J call TRBJ2-1; 9 bases are shared with TRBD1. Germline CDR1 is LGHNA and CDR2 is YSLEER. J lost 8 bases, V lost 0 bases, and 8 bases had no gene match. The CDR3 is made up of 16 amino acids.

This clonotype was recorded a few times. V gene TRBV6-2 or TRBV6-3 combines with J gene TRBJ1-2; TRBD1 is a possible D gene (6 bases). The CDR3 contains 13 residues. The germline CDR1 and CDR2 sequences are MNHEY and SVGEGT. Trimming left V 5 bases short and J 11 bases short, with 18 bases between. The DNA of the CDR3 is TGTGCCAGCAGTCTCCGGGACAAGAAAAGGTACACCTTC. This encodes CASSLRDKKRYTF.

This sequence joins TRBV10-3 and TRBJ2-3; D remains ambiguous. This CDR3 is 13 amino acids long. V was clipped by 8 bases and J by 8 bases, with 17 bases between them. The germline V gene encodes CDR1 ENHRY and CDR2 SYGVKD. The CDR3 loop reads CAIGPEEPLTQYF. DNA of the CDR3: TGTGCCATCGGCCCAGAGGAGCCTCTTACGCAGTATTTT.

V usage is TRBV12-3 or TRBV12-4 and J usage is TRBJ2-7; 7 bases are shared with TRBD1. The CDR3 runs to 14 residues. The V segment lost 5 bases and the J segment 6 bases; nucleotides outside the gene matches: 10. In DNA form, the CDR3 reads TGTGCCAGCAGTCCAGAGTTAACAGGGGTCGAGCAGTACTTC. Its protein is CASSPELTGVEQYF.

The chain uses TRBV9 and TRBJ2-1; 8 nucleotides align to TRBD2. There are 15 residues in the CDR3. CDR1 and CDR2 from the germline V gene are SGDLS and YYNGEE. After removal of 4 bases from V and 9 bases from J, the junction contained 12 bases not matched to a gene. The CDR3 coding sequence is TGTGCCAGCAGCAGAGGAGTAGCGGGGTTATTTGAGCAGTTCTTC. It codes for CASSRGVAGLFEQFF.